This T cell receptor beta chain emerged from a study of blood T cells in healthy people across ages. This clonotype was recorded a few times. What it binds is unknown. The sample, approximately 11 milliliters of peripheral blood, was drawn from each donor. Samples each had at least 5.5 micrograms of total RNA extracted. Then a second PCR, running about 6 to 12 cycles, was carried out with a sample-barcoded 5' primer and a J-beta primer mix. MiXCR, run by TCRdb on the 5' RACE reads, gives a single entry per CDR3 protein. Found here are 800,000 or so distinct CDR3 sequences, around a quarter of them singletons; the top ten hold approximately 3.7%. General study points: Higher diversity, along with more naive CD4+ cells, distinguished long-lived donors from aged donors.

A further study also used this sample, focusing on T cells of mothers and their children.

What was sequenced was blood. The receptor comes from a boy younger than 18 in good health.

The CDR3 reads CASSVTPQLGAYEQYF. In nucleotides, the CDR3 is TGTGCCAGCAGCGTAACCCCCCAGCTGGGGGCCTACGAGCAGTACTTC. The gene calls are TRBV9 and TRBJ2-7; D may correspond to TRBD1 or TRBD2 (5 bases each). From germline, CDR1 is SGDLS and CDR2 YYNGEE. CDR3 length: 16 amino acids. V lost 1 base to trimming and J lost 2 bases, with 16 bases between them.